This T cell receptor beta chain was captured in a study of blood T cells in healthy people across ages. General study findings and limits: Diversity figures derived from one million T cells were judged to underestimate the true value. TCR beta diversity per million T cells fell roughly linearly with age.

Regarding this clonotype: The antigen is unknown.

This CDR3 is built from 15 residues. Trimming pared 3 bases from V and 10 bases from J, leaving 16 bases between. The germline CDR1 and CDR2 sequences are LGHDT and YNNKEL (reference sequence). Healthy Russian Caucasian donors spanned ages about 6 to 90 years. Through a sample-barcoded 5' primer and a J-beta primer mix, a second PCR was run for 7 to 11 cycles. TCRdb called the 5' RACE reads again in MiXCR, with one record for every CDR3 protein. The data show roughly 570,000 distinct CDR3 sequences, approximately 25% seen once. The genes are TRBV3-1 and TRBJ1-6, with unresolved D. The sequence was collected from a woman aged 70 to 79 in good health. Sequenced input: blood. CDR3 residues: CASSQAAGLGSPLHF. The CDR3 DNA sequence: TGTGCCAGCAGCCAGGCCGCCGGGCTGGGGTCACCCCTCCACTTT.